These 14 T cell receptor beta chains originate from one sample sequenced in a study of blood T cell repertoires in COVID-19. Generated by immunoSEQ multiplex PCR, the TCRdb table keeps only in-frame clones and is missing some. This table holds about 670,000 clones, 85% to 90% found once. The material sequenced was peripheral blood. These receptors came from a woman younger than 30 with acute or convalescent COVID-19.

The chain couples TRBV7-2 to TRBJ2-2; D uncertain. The CDR3 contains 12 residues. Germline CDR1 and CDR2: SGHTA and FQGNSA. Deletions cut 3 bases from V and 9 bases from J, with 8 bases between. CDR3 residues: CASSFVEWELFF. Here the CDR3 DNA reads TGTGCCAGCAGCTTTGTCGAGTGGGAGCTGTTTTTT.

V gene TRBV7-2 combines with J gene TRBJ2-7; TRBD2 aligns across 7 bases. The CDR3 length is 15 residues. V lost 4 bases, J lost 6 bases, and 12 bases stayed unmatched. Germline values: CDR1 SGHTA, CDR2 FQGNSA. CDR3 residues: CASSSLSGRKLEQYF. The CDR3, as DNA: TGTGCCAGCAGCTCGCTCTCCGGGAGGAAACTCGAGCAGTACTTC.

V and J are TRBV11-2 and TRBJ2-1, with D hard to call. The CDR3 consists of 14 residues. V lost 5 bases and J 4 bases, leaving 12 bases between the germline ends. Germline V lookup: CDR1 SGHAT, CDR2 FQNNGV. In DNA, the CDR3 is TGTGCCAGCAGCCTGCCCATCGAGTACAATGAGCAGTTCTTC. It specifies CASSLPIEYNEQFF.

This chain links TRBV27 with TRBJ1-2, with 8 nucleotides matching TRBD1. V trimming: 8 bases; J trimming: 8 bases; junction bases outside the gene matches: 10. This CDR3 is 13 amino acids long. From germline, CDR1 is MNHEY and CDR2 SMNVEV (reference sequence). In DNA, the CDR3 is TGTGCCAGCGCCTTAACAGGGGGGGGCGGCTACACCTTC. Its protein is CASALTGGGGYTF.

This chain uses TRBV30 with TRBJ1-1; 7 nucleotides line up with TRBD1. With 2 bases clipped from V and 2 bases from J, the junction kept 11 bases outside the gene matches. Germline V gene lookup returns CDR1 GTSNPN and CDR2 SVGIG (reference sequence). This CDR3 comprises 16 residues. The CDR3 here is CAWSFRLTGANTEAFF. The CDR3 DNA sequence: TGTGCCTGGAGTTTCCGCCTAACAGGGGCAAACACTGAAGCTTTCTTT.

The chain combines TRBV4-3 with TRBJ1-2, with 9 nucleotides matching TRBD1. The V gene end was trimmed by 1 base and the J gene end by 3 bases; junction bases not matched to a gene: 6. Germline V gives CDR1 LGHNA, CDR2 YSLEER. CDR3 length: 16 residues. CDR3 region: CASSQGVGQGYYGYTF. The CDR3 region has the DNA TGCGCCAGCAGCCAAGGGGTGGGACAGGGATACTATGGCTACACCTTC.

This chain uses TRBV9 with TRBJ1-6; the D gene is possibly TRBD1 (6 bases). The length of the CDR3 is 15 residues. CDR1 is SGDLS and CDR2 is YYNGEE in the germline V gene. With 0 bases removed from V and 7 bases from J, the gap between germline ends came to 11 bases. The CDR3 nucleotides are TGTGCCAGCAGCGTAGCACAGGGCCCCAATTCACCCCTCCACTTT. This codes for CASSVAQGPNSPLHF.

This chain connects TRBV4-1 to TRBJ1-5; 9 bases align to TRBD1. CDR3 length: 16 amino acids. Germline CDR1 and CDR2: MGHRA and YSYEKL. Germline trimming cut 2 bases from V and 1 base from J; bases unmatched to any gene: 3. The CDR3 loop reads CASSQTGGGSNQPQHF. Here the CDR3 DNA reads TGCGCCAGCAGCCAAACAGGGGGCGGGAGCAATCAGCCCCAGCATTTT.

This chain joins TRBV15 and TRBJ2-7; a possible D gene is TRBD2 (6 bases). The V end was cut by 5 bases, the J end by 3 bases, with 14 bases between. The CDR3 consists of 14 residues. Germline assignment: CDR1 LNHNV and CDR2 YYDKDF (reference sequence). The CDR3 coding sequence is TGTGCCACCAGCGGAGGGTGGGGAGACTACGAGCAGTACTTC. Translated, it gives CATSGGWGDYEQYF.

The CDR3 sequence: CATRTGSTEAFF. As DNA, the CDR3 is TGTGCCACTCGTACAGGGAGCACTGAAGCTTTCTTT. The chain combines TRBV10-3 with TRBJ1-1; D is possibly TRBD1 (6 bases). Trimming removed 10 bases from V and 4 bases from J, with 13 bases in between. This CDR3 is built from 12 residues. Germline assignment: CDR1 ENHRY and CDR2 SYGVKD.

The chain employs TRBV2 and TRBJ2-3; D may be TRBD2 (6 bases). This CDR3 spans 16 amino acids. Trimming took off 5 bases at V and 0 bases at J, with 15 bases between the two ends. Germline V gene sequence: CDR1 SNHLY, CDR2 FYNNEI. The CDR3 sequence is CASSYSSEISTDTQYF. In nucleotides, the CDR3 is TGTGCCAGCAGTTACTCTAGCGAAATAAGCACAGATACGCAGTATTTT.

CDR3 amino acids: CASSATGTGVSYNEQFF. CDR3 coding DNA: TGTGCCAGCAGCGCCACCGGGACAGGGGTCTCCTACAATGAGCAGTTCTTC. The rearrangement joins TRBV9 to TRBJ2-1, with 10 bases matching TRBD1. The CDR3 sequence is 17 residues long. Losses at the gene ends were 3 bases for V and 0 bases for J; bases not matched to a gene: 6. CDR1 and CDR2 from the germline V gene are SGDLS and YYNGEE.

This clone was observed a single time. The chain couples TRBV6-2 or TRBV6-3 to TRBJ2-1, with TRBD2 identical over 11 bases. Germline V gene lookup returns CDR1 MNHEY and CDR2 SVGEGT. The V gene end was trimmed by 6 bases and the J gene end by 4 bases; junction bases not matched to a gene: 5. The CDR3 sequence is 15 residues long. The CDR3 bases are TGTGCCAGCAGCCCGACTAGCGGGGATTACAATGAGCAGTTCTTC. This codes for CASSPTSGDYNEQFF.

The chain employs TRBV6-2 or TRBV6-3 and TRBJ2-3; no definite D call. The CDR3 has 12 amino acids. Germline V gives CDR1 MNHEY, CDR2 SVGEGT. V lost 6 bases and J 9 bases, leaving 13 bases between the germline ends. CDR3 DNA sequence: TGTGCCAGCAGCCGACTTAGCCAGACGCAGTATTTT. This encodes CASSRLSQTQYF.